These 21 T cell receptor beta chains were all obtained from the same sample, sequenced in a study of blood T cell repertoires in COVID-19. Data came from immunoSEQ multiplex PCR; TCRdb stores just in-frame clones and leaves some out. The data hold about 350,000 clones, with about nine tenths observed a single time. Specimen: peripheral blood. The receptors were sampled from a woman aged 55-69 years with COVID-19, enrolled during active disease.

V gene TRBV7-6 combines with J gene TRBJ2-1; 10 nucleotides line up with TRBD1. The trim removed 4 bases at V and 2 bases at J, leaving 8 bases unmatched. CDR3 size: 17 residues. CDR1 and CDR2 (germline): SGHVS, FNYEAQ. This CDR3 is CASSSGSGTGAYNEQFF. The CDR3 coding sequence is TGTGCCAGCAGCTCAGGATCCGGGACAGGGGCCTACAATGAGCAGTTCTTC.

Comment on this clone: Within the sample, other DNA sequences also encode this same CDR3. The chain links TRBV6-5 to TRBJ1-2; 7 nucleotides line up with TRBD1. The length of the CDR3 is 15 residues. V shed 0 bases, J shed 2 bases, and the junction held 3 bases outside the gene matches. CDR1 and CDR2 from the germline V gene are MNHEY and SVGAGI. Here the CDR3 reads CASSYSGTVNYGYTF. DNA for the CDR3: TGTGCCAGCAGTTACTCCGGGACAGTAAACTATGGCTACACCTTC.

The chain combines TRBV18 with TRBJ2-6; perhaps TRBD1 as D (5 bases). This CDR3 region has 16 residues. Between the trimmed V and J ends, which lost 2 bases and 1 base, there was a span of 9 bases. The V gene's germline CDR1 is KGHSH and CDR2 LQKENI. CDR3: CASSPDSFSGANVLTF. DNA for the CDR3: TGTGCCAGCTCACCAGACAGTTTTTCTGGGGCCAACGTCCTGACTTTC.

The chain joins TRBV24-1 to TRBJ1-2; no definite D call. Deletions cut 4 bases from V and 3 bases from J, with 5 bases between. Germline V gene lookup returns CDR1 KGHDR and CDR2 SFDVKD. The CDR3 length is 12 residues. As DNA, the CDR3 is TGTGCCACCAGTGACCCTTACTATGGCTACACCTTC. Amino acids: CATSDPYYGYTF.

V gene TRBV2 combines with J gene TRBJ1-2, with D maybe TRBD1 (6 bases). Per germline, CDR1 SNHLY and CDR2 FYNNEI. This CDR3 is 13 amino acids long. Trimming took off 5 bases at V and 12 bases at J, with 19 bases between the two ends. This CDR3 reads CASSSDGGGLHTF. DNA for the CDR3: TGTGCCAGCAGTTCGGATGGGGGCGGGCTCCACACCTTC.

The chain combines TRBV7-9 with TRBJ1-1; the D gene is possibly TRBD1 (6 bases). Per germline, CDR1 SEHNR and CDR2 FQNEAQ (reference sequence). The CDR3 contains 13 residues. The germline V and J ends were trimmed by 6 bases and 4 bases, with 12 bases remaining between them. CDR3 residues: CASRWEGGTEAFF. CDR3 DNA: TGTGCCAGCAGGTGGGAGGGGGGCACTGAAGCTTTCTTT.

This rearrangement joins TRBV5-1 to TRBJ1-6; 9 bases align to TRBD1. V was clipped by 4 bases and J by 8 bases; unmatched bases: 4. Germline CDR1 SGHRS, CDR2 YFSETQ. The CDR3 has 14 amino acids. This CDR3 reads CASSNRQGDSPLHF. CDR3 in DNA: TGCGCCAGCAGCAATCGACAGGGGGATTCACCCCTCCACTTT.

The genes are TRBV5-1 and TRBJ1-1, with D unclear. CDR3 length: 15 residues. V was trimmed by 0 bases and J by 8 bases, leaving 17 bases between them. The germline V gene has CDR1 SGHRS and CDR2 YFSETQ. CDR3 in DNA: TGCGCCAGCAGCTTGGACAGAGTATACCCTACCGAAGCTTTCTTT. The encoded protein is CASSLDRVYPTEAFF.

The chain has TRBV28 and TRBJ1-4, with D uncertain. Germline CDR1 MDHEN, CDR2 SYDVKM. The ends were cut back, 5 bases at V and 0 bases at J, with 10 bases in the middle. The length of the CDR3 is 15 residues. The CDR3 DNA is TGTGCCAGCAGTGGGGAGACCCCAACTAATGAAAAACTGTTTTTT. Its translation is CASSGETPTNEKLFF.

V and J are TRBV5-5 and TRBJ1-2, with D possibly TRBD1 on 6 matching bases. The germline gives CDR1 SGHKS, CDR2 YYEKEE (reference sequence). The V gene lost 4 bases and the J gene lost 4 bases, with 20 bases spanning the gap. CDR3 length: 16 residues. The CDR3, as DNA: TGTGCCAGCAGCCCCGGACAGACCTTAACAGCCTATGGCTACACCTTC. Translating gives CASSPGQTLTAYGYTF.

The chain uses TRBV6-1 and TRBJ1-5; TRBD1 is a possible D gene (6 bases). Trimming pared 0 bases from V and 1 base from J, leaving 10 bases between. CDR1 and CDR2 (germline): MNHNS, SASEGT. CDR3 size: 16 residues. CDR3 nucleotides: TGTGCCAGCAGTGAAGCCAGCAGGGGCAGCAATCAGCCCCAGCATTTT. Amino acid sequence: CASSEASRGSNQPQHF.

The rearrangement links TRBV25-1 to TRBJ1-2; D is unresolved. This CDR3 contains 16 residues. V lost 8 bases, J lost 0 bases, and 19 bases lay in between. The V gene's germline CDR1 is MGHDK and CDR2 SYGVNS. The CDR3 reads CASRPNPADANYGYTF. CDR3 coding DNA: TGTGCCAGCCGACCCAATCCAGCGGACGCTAACTATGGCTACACCTTC.

The V gene is TRBV5-6, the J gene TRBJ1-5; weak D call: TRBD1 (6 bases). The CDR3 covers 13 residues. CDR1 and CDR2 (germline): SGHDT, YYEEEE. V was shortened by 3 bases and J by 9 bases, with 13 bases between the two germline ends. As DNA, the CDR3 is TGTGCCAGCAGCTCCCAACAGGGACCGCCCCAGCATTTT. Its translation: CASSSQQGPPQHF. The variable domain in full, with the rest retrieved from reference TRBV5-6 and TRBJ1-5, is DAGVTQSPTHLIKTRGQQVTLRCSPKSGHDTVSWYQQALGQGPQFIFQYYEEEERQRGNFPDRFSGHQFPNYSSELNVNALLLGDSALYLCASSSQQGPPQHFGDGTRLSIL.

The genes are TRBV30 and TRBJ1-3; the D gene is possibly TRBD1 (6 bases). CDR3 length: 12 amino acids. The germline CDR1 and CDR2 sequences are GTSNPN and SVGIG (reference sequence). V lost 2 bases and J lost 8, with 10 bases in between. CDR3 in DNA: TGTGCCTGGAGTCACAGGGCAGACACCATATATTTT. This codes for CAWSHRADTIYF. The full variable domain, its missing parts supplied by reference TRBV30 and TRBJ1-3, is SQTIHQWPATLVQPVGSPLSLECTVEGTSNPNLYWYRQAAGRGLQLLFYSVGIGQISSEVPQNLSASRPQDRQFILSSKKLLLSDSGFYLCAWSHRADTIYFGEGSWLTVV.

The rearrangement joins TRBV6-6 to TRBJ1-5, with D uncertain. The germline gives CDR1 MNHNY, CDR2 SVGAGI (reference sequence). V was cut by 2 bases and J by 7 bases, with 6 bases left in between. This CDR3 comprises 12 residues. The CDR3 loop is CASSYQKQPQHF. The CDR3 nucleotides read TGTGCCAGCAGTTACCAAAAACAGCCCCAGCATTTT.

The chain recombines TRBV19 with TRBJ1-1; TRBD1 agrees at 8 bases. Unmatched junction bases numbered 7, after V lost 5 bases and J lost 5 bases. The CDR3 is made up of 14 amino acids. Germline V CDR1 and CDR2: LNHDA, SQIVND (reference sequence). CDR3: CASSSDRARTEAFF. The CDR3 region has the DNA TGTGCCAGTAGTTCGGACAGGGCCCGGACTGAAGCTTTCTTT.

The CDR3: CASSVPGQGNSAFF. The CDR3 coding sequence is TGTGCCAGCAGTGTCCCGGGACAGGGCAATAGCGCTTTCTTT. This chain uses TRBV6-6 with TRBJ1-1; 9 bases are a match to TRBD1. The V gene's germline CDR1 is MNHNY and CDR2 SVGAGI (reference sequence). Unmatched junction bases numbered 12, after V lost 5 bases and J lost 11 bases. The CDR3 extends over 14 amino acids.

This chain links TRBV7-8 with TRBJ1-2; 7 bases fit TRBD1. This CDR3 region has 12 residues. Germline V gene lookup returns CDR1 SGHVS and CDR2 FQNEAQ. Trimming at V came to 5 bases and at J to 6 bases, leaving 3 bases not matched to a gene. The CDR3 reads CASSPGTDGYTF. CDR3 nucleotide sequence: TGTGCCAGCAGCCCCGGGACAGATGGCTACACCTTC.

V and J are TRBV24-1 and TRBJ1-5; no definite D call. The V gene's germline CDR1 is KGHDR and CDR2 SFDVKD. CDR3 length: 17 amino acids. Trimming took 0 bases from V and 4 from J, leaving 15 bases between them. Here the CDR3 reads CATSDLPRGGRNQPQHF. The CDR3 DNA reads TGTGCCACCAGTGATTTGCCCCGGGGAGGGCGGAATCAGCCCCAGCATTTT.

The CDR3 sequence is CASSFQGAGNTIYF. CDR3 nucleotides: TGCGCCAGCAGCTTTCAGGGGGCCGGAAACACCATATATTTT. The V and J genes are TRBV5-1 and TRBJ1-3, with 8 bases that match TRBD1. With 2 bases clipped from V and 4 bases from J, the junction kept 2 bases outside the gene matches. The CDR3 spans 14 residues. Germline V gives CDR1 SGHRS, CDR2 YFSETQ.

The sample holds a few counts of this clone. The genes are TRBV13 and TRBJ1-2; possible D gene TRBD1, 5 bases. This CDR3 is 15 amino acids long. The germline gives CDR1 PRHDT, CDR2 FYEKMQ (reference sequence). The germline V and J ends were trimmed by 2 bases and 4 bases, with 14 bases remaining between them. Written as DNA, the CDR3 is TGTGCCAGCAGCTTATCAGGGATTGTTGCCTATGGCTACACCTTC. It yields the protein CASSLSGIVAYGYTF.